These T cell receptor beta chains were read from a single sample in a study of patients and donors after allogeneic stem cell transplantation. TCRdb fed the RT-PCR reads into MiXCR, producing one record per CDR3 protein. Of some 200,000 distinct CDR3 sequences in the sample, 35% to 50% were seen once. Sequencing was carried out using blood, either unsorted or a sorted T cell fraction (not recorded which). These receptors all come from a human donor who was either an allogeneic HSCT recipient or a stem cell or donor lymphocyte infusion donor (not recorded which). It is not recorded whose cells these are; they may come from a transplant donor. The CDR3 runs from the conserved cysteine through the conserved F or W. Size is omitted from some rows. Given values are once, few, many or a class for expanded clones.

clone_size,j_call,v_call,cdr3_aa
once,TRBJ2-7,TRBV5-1,CASTRDPTPDEQYF
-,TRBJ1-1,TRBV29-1,CSVPGTPNRMNTEAFF
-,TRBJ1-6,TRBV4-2,CASSPLGQGGSPLHF
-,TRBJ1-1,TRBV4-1,CASSPWTAMNTEAFF
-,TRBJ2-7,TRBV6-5,CASRPGQISSYEQYF
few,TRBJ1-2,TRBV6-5,CASTLKTGRGQYGYTF
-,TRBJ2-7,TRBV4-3,CASSQGERSQYEQYF
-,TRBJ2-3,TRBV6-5,CASSVTSGRARDTQYF
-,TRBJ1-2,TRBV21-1,CASSKGGYGTGINYGYTF
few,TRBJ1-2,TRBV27,CASSLNANYGYTF
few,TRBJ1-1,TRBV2,CASSGSGGHLSTEAFF
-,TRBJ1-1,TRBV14,CASSPFWGTLNTEAFF
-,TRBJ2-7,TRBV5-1,CASRLLASSYEQYF
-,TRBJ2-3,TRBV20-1,CSAIGAGIGPDTQYF
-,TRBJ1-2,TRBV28,CASTPTGRYGYTF
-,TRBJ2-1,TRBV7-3,CASSPEEDHSYNEQFF
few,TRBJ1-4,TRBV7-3,CASSLDGRREEKLFF
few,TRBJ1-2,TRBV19,CASSIDRQGYYGYTF
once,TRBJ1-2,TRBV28,CASSSGRSTIYGYTF
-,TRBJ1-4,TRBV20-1,CSASARGEKLFF
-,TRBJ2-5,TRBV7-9,CASSSQSGLEETQYF
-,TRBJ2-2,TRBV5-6,CASSSQNTGELFF
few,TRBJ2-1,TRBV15,CATSIPGKMGSAYNEQFF
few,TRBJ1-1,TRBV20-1,CSARKEGANTEAFF
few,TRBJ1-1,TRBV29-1,CSAEYRDANTEAFF
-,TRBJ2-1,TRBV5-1,CASSASGRVNEQFF
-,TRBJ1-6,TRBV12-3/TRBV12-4,CASRYDLQGASPLHF
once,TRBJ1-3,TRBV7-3,CASSLTADSGNTIYF
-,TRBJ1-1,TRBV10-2,CASSEGQGNTEAFF
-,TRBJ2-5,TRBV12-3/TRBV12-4,CASSLAPGETQYF
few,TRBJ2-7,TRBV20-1,CSAGNRDRAYEQYF
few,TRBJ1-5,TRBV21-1,CASSIILPPGTGDYSNQPQHF
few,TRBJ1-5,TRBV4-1,CASSQDLGGPLNQPQHF
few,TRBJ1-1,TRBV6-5,CASSSGARTEAFF
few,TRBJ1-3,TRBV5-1,CASSLEGDTIYF
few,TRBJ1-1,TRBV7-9,CASSTKTGETEAFF
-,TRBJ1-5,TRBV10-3,CAISDAGASNQPQHF
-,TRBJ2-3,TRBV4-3,CASSQDATYTDTQYF
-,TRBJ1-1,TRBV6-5,CASSYSLLREMNTEAFF
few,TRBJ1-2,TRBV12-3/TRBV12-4,CASSAGQGGFGYTF
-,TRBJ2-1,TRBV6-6,CASSYSGRAYNEQFF
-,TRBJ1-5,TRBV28,CASSRQGGGNQPQHF
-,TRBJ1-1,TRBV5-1,CASSLGRGDTEAFF
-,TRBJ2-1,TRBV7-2,CASSLAPRGISYNEQFF
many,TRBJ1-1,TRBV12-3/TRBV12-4,CASTFLEDTEAFF
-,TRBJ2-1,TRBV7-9,CASNSRTGTYNEQFF
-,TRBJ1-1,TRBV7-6,CASSPTGMVVTEAFF
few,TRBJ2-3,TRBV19,CASSIDPGSKQYF
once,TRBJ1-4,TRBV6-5,CASSPPPGREKLFF
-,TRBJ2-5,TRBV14,CASSQAWETQYF
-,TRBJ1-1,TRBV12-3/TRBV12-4,CASTKMPGGTEAFF
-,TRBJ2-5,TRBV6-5,CASSLTVTQETQYF